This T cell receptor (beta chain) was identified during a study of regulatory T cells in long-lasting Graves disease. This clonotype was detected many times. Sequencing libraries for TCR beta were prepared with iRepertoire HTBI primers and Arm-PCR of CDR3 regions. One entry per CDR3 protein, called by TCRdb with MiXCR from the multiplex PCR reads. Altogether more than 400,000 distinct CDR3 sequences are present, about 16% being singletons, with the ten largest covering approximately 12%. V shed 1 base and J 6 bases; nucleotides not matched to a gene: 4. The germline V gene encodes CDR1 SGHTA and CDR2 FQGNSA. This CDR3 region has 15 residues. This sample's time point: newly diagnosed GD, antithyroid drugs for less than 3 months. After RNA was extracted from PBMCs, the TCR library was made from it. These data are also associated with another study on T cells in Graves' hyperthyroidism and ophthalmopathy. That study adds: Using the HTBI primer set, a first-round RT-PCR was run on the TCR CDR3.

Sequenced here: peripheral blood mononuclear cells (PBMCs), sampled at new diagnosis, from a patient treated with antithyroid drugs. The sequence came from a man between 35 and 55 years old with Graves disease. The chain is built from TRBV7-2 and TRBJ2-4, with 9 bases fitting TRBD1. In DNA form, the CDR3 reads TGTGCCAGCAGCTTAGTAACGACAGGGGGAAACATTCAGTACTTC. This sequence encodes CASSLVTTGGNIQYF.